This T cell receptor beta chain was captured in a study of T-cell reconstitution after alpha-beta-depleted transplantation in children. This clonotype appeared many times. Germline V gene sequence: CDR1 SGHTA, CDR2 FQGTGA. This CDR3 spans 14 amino acids. Trimming stripped 4 bases from V and 0 bases from J, with 9 bases between. Unique molecular identifiers featured in how the TCRbeta library was prepared. TCRdb re-analysed the PCR reads in MiXCR, keeping a single row per CDR3 protein. The table shows roughly 160,000 distinct CDR3 sequences, with roughly 10% occurring only once. This TCR was sampled from a boy between 2 and 10 years old with acute myeloid leukemia, due to receive a stem cell transplant. This chain connects TRBV7-3 to TRBJ1-1; D is uncertain. This sample comprised PBMCs, obtained before TCRalphabeta/CD19-depleted stem cell transplant. In nucleotides, the CDR3 is TGTGCCAGCAGCTCCAACGGGATGAACACTGAAGCTTTCTTT. This translates into CASSSNGMNTEAFF.